Presented here are 6 T cell receptor beta chains from one specimen sequenced in a study of vaccination effects on CD4 cells after COVID-19. For these TCRs, the target antigens are not known. Viral peptide pools were used in the ViraFEST assay to expand antigen-specific CD4+ T cells, and sequencing came afterward. Following culture for around 10 days, CD4+ T cells were isolated. Everyone in the study got two shots of either the BNT162b2 or mRNA-1273 vaccine. The protocol was immunoSEQ multiplex PCR, while the TCRdb copy is restricted to in-frame clones and leaves out a portion. The data hold 25,000 or so clones, with about 73% observed a single time. The sequencing here drew on CD4+ T cells from PBMCs cultured with SARS-CoV-2 spike peptides, taken after COVID-19 vaccination. Receptors were obtained from a human donor who received a COVID-19 vaccine.

J is TRBJ2-5 and V is TRBV6-5; 7 bases agree with TRBD1. Germline V lookup: CDR1 MNHEY, CDR2 SVGAGI. This CDR3 has 16 amino acids. The trim removed 0 bases at V and 5 bases at J, leaving 9 bases unmatched. The CDR3 spells CASSYSIGGLGETQYF. CDR3 sequence (DNA): TGTGCCAGCAGTTACTCGATAGGGGGCCTAGGGGAGACCCAGTACTTC.

The chain carries TRBV7-2 and TRBJ2-4; D is unclear. Germline assignment: CDR1 SGHTA and CDR2 FQGNSA. V lost 4 bases, J lost 3 bases, and 13 bases lay in between. This CDR3 has 15 amino acids. CDR3 region: CASSSRALGKNIQYF. In DNA, the CDR3 is TGTGCCAGCAGCTCACGGGCGTTAGGCAAAAACATTCAGTACTTC.

The CDR3: CASSLAISQDRGFSGANVLTF. The CDR3 DNA reads as TGTGCCAGCAGCTTAGCGATATCGCAGGACAGGGGTTTCTCTGGGGCCAACGTCCTGACTTTC. The rearrangement links TRBV13 to TRBJ2-6; 9 positions match TRBD1. The V gene's germline CDR1 is PRHDT and CDR2 FYEKMQ (reference sequence). The CDR3 runs 21 residues. V lost 1 base and J lost 0; bases outside the gene matches: 13.

The genes are TRBV20-1 and TRBJ2-7; D not resolved. Germline V gene data show CDR1 as DFQATT and CDR2 as SNEGSKA (reference sequence). Trimming pared 4 bases from V and 3 bases from J, leaving 4 bases between. This CDR3 has 10 amino acids. CDR3 DNA: TGCAGTGCTAAAGACTACGAGCAGTACTTC. Translating it yields CSAKDYEQYF.

The rearrangement uses TRBV3-1 (or the pseudogene TRBV3-2) and TRBJ2-1; TRBD2 matches 13 bases. This CDR3 is built from 16 residues. The germline gives CDR1 LGHDT, CDR2 YNNKEL (reference sequence). V gave up 0 bases and J gave up 7 bases; unmatched junction bases: 3. Here the CDR3 reads CASSQEGLAGMNEQFF. In DNA, the CDR3 is TGTGCCAGCAGCCAAGAGGGACTAGCGGGGATGAATGAGCAGTTCTTC.

The V and J genes are TRBV27 and TRBJ2-2, with TRBD1 identical over 8 bases. CDR1 is MNHEY, CDR2 SMNVEV, per germline (reference sequence). Germline trimming cut 6 bases from V and 4 bases from J; bases unmatched to any gene: 7. The CDR3 length is 15 residues. The CDR3 spells CASSPTGVITGELFF. For the CDR3, the DNA is TGTGCCAGCAGCCCGACAGGGGTTATCACCGGGGAGCTGTTTTTT.